This T cell receptor beta chain was observed in a study of T-cell reconstitution after alpha-beta-depleted transplantation in children. Using unique molecular identifiers, the investigators prepared the TCRbeta library. From the PCR reads, TCRdb called clonotypes with MiXCR, one entry per CDR3 protein. The data show approximately 420,000 distinct CDR3 sequences, roughly 11% seen once. The germline CDR1 and CDR2 sequences are MNHEY and SVGEGT. There are 16 residues in the CDR3. Trimming took off 4 bases at V and 0 bases at J, with 13 bases between the two ends. This receptor was identified in a human donor who donated a stem cell graft to a child with acute myeloid leukemia. The chain joins TRBV6-2 or TRBV6-3 to TRBJ2-4; D is undetermined. Sample: PBMCs from the stem cell graft donor, taken from the stem cell graft. The CDR3 is CASSFRGLLAKNIQYF. The CDR3 DNA sequence: TGTGCCAGCAGTTTTCGTGGGCTCTTAGCCAAAAACATTCAGTACTTC.